One sample yielded the 4 T cell receptor beta chains listed below, sequenced in a study of blood T cells in healthy people across ages (dated by TCRdb to 2013 to 2016). Library generation was performed with 5' RACE. A second roughly 7 to 12 cycle PCR used a sample-barcoded 5' primer and a J-beta primer mix. TCRdb cleaned the public reads at Q25 with fastp, built clones with MiXCR and kept in-frame beta chains. Rows with a matching CDR3 protein are joined into one entry that keeps the most common DNA and genes. This sample gives 1.5 million to 2 million distinct CDR3 sequences in total; about two fifths of them show up just once. The ten largest clones add up to roughly 23% of the sample. Sequenced material: blood. The source of these receptors is a human donor in good health.

This clonotype was seen more than once but under ten times. The chain combines TRBV5-6 with TRBJ2-2, with 8 bases matching TRBD1. This CDR3 contains 15 residues. CDR1 is SGHDT and CDR2 is YYEEEE in the germline V gene. V shed 1 base, J shed 5 bases, and the junction held 4 bases outside the gene matches. The CDR3 DNA reads as TGTGCCAGCAGCTTGAGGGACAGGCGGACCGGGGAGCTGTTTTTT. It is translated as CASSLRDRRTGELFF.

This clonotype came up a few times. V gene TRBV6-1 combines with J gene TRBJ2-6, with TRBD1 as a possible D gene (5 bases). The germline gives CDR1 MNHNS, CDR2 SASEGT. V lost 4 bases, J lost 0 bases, and 10 bases lay in between. This CDR3 is 16 amino acids long. This CDR3 reads CASSVTVHSGANVLTF. In nucleotides, the CDR3 is TGTGCCAGCAGTGTGACAGTTCACTCTGGGGCCAACGTCCTGACTTTC.

This clonotype was counted a few times. The chain combines TRBV5-6 with TRBJ2-1, with D perhaps being TRBD1 or TRBD2 (6 bases each). Germline assignment: CDR1 SGHDT and CDR2 YYEEEE. The CDR3 covers 16 residues. The germline V and J ends were trimmed by 1 base and 3 bases, with 14 bases remaining between them. DNA for the CDR3: TGTGCCAGCAGCTTGAAGGGGGGAACGGTCTACAATGAGCAGTTCTTC. It yields the protein CASSLKGGTVYNEQFF.

The rearrangement joins TRBV7-9 to TRBJ2-5; D uncertain. V was clipped by 2 bases and J by 3 bases, with 10 bases between them. Germline assignment: CDR1 SEHNR and CDR2 FQNEAQ (reference sequence). The CDR3 is 14 amino acids. CDR3 bases: TGTGCCAGCAGCTTAACCACCTCCGAAGAGACCCAGTACTTC. This gives the protein CASSLTTSEETQYF.